These 26 T cell receptor beta chains share one sample of origin, sequenced in a study of T-cell memory formation after mild COVID-19. TCRdb reanalysed the 5' RACE reads using MiXCR and keeps one entry per CDR3 protein. The table records about 320,000 distinct CDR3 sequences, roughly 13% of them present only once. Sequencing was performed on PBMCs or a T cell subset sorted from them (not recorded which). These receptors were collected from a man between 18 and 29 years old who had mild COVID-19 (a few samples of this study predate the infection). Cell type and time point are not known.

The V call is TRBV5-6, the J call TRBJ2-3, with a possible D match to TRBD2 (6 bases). Germline lookup yields CDR1 SGHDT and CDR2 YYEEEE. The V and J ends lost 6 bases and 1 base respectively, with 12 bases between them. The CDR3 totals 14 residues. CDR3 sequence (DNA): TGTGCCAGCACCCGGGGGTTCCGCACAGATACGCAGTATTTT. Amino acid sequence: CASTRGFRTDTQYF.

This clonotype was seen a few times. The chain couples TRBV14 to TRBJ2-3; D is unresolved. In germline, CDR1 is SGHDN, CDR2 FVKESK. The ends were cut back, 5 bases at V and 4 bases at J, with 10 bases in the middle. This CDR3 has 13 residues. CDR3 amino acids: CASSSRSADTQYF. CDR3 nucleotides: TGTGCCAGCAGCTCAAGGTCCGCAGATACGCAGTATTTT. Combining the CDR3 with reference TRBV14 and TRBJ2-3 gives the whole variable domain EAGVTQFPSHSVIEKGQTVTLRCDPISGHDNLYWYRRVMGKEIKFLLHFVKESKQDESGMPNNRFLAERTGGTYSTLKVQPAELEDSGVYFCASSSRSADTQYFGPGTRLTVL.

This clonotype was observed a few times. The J gene is TRBJ2-1, the V gene TRBV12-3 or TRBV12-4; 11 nucleotides agree with TRBD1. Trimming removed 7 bases from V and 9 bases from J; junction bases left unmatched: 8. The CDR3 extends over 14 amino acids. The CDR3 reads CASTIGDRGIEQFF. The CDR3 region has the DNA TGTGCCAGCACTATTGGGGACAGGGGGATTGAGCAGTTCTTC.

The chain couples TRBV7-2 to TRBJ2-1, with 8 positions matching TRBD1. Trimming took 4 bases from V and 16 from J; bases not matched to a gene: 15. There are 14 residues in the CDR3. From germline, CDR1 is SGHTA and CDR2 FQGNSA. This CDR3 is CASSSSGQGRNVFF. The CDR3 region has the DNA TGTGCCAGCAGCTCATCCGGACAGGGCAGAAACGTTTTCTTC.

This chain uses TRBV5-5 with TRBJ1-2, with a tentative D call TRBD1 (6 bases). The V end lost 2 bases, the J end lost 6 bases, and 11 bases lay between the germline ends. This CDR3 contains 13 residues. The germline gives CDR1 SGHKS, CDR2 YYEKEE (reference sequence). As DNA, the CDR3 is TGTGCCAGCAGCTTTACGGGGGCGGATGGCTACACCTTC. It specifies CASSFTGADGYTF.

The rearrangement joins TRBV7-2 to TRBJ2-4, with 10 positions matching TRBD1. The CDR3 has 11 residues. From germline, CDR1 is SGHTA and CDR2 FQGNSA. The trim removed 5 bases at V and 13 bases at J, leaving 2 bases unmatched. Here the CDR3 reads CASSRDRGQYF. DNA for the CDR3: TGTGCCAGCAGCCGGGACAGGGGACAGTACTTC.

The chain uses TRBV25-1 and TRBJ2-1; D unresolved. Between the trimmed V and J ends, which lost 6 bases and 5 bases, there was a span of 5 bases. Germline V gene sequence: CDR1 MGHDK, CDR2 SYGVNS. The CDR3 runs 11 residues. CDR3 loop: CASREHNEQFF. For the CDR3, the DNA is TGTGCCAGCAGGGAGCACAATGAGCAGTTCTTC.

The CDR3 bases are TGTGCCAGCAGTTACTCCAGAACAGGGCTTGGTAGTGCTTTCTTT. Translation gives CASSYSRTGLGSAFF. The V call is TRBV6-5, the J call TRBJ1-1; D is perhaps TRBD1 (6 bases). This CDR3 spans 15 amino acids. V lost 0 bases to trimming and J lost 11 bases, with 19 bases between them. Germline V gene data show CDR1 as MNHEY and CDR2 as SVGAGI.

The table lists this clonotype with a few counts. The chain is built from TRBV7-9 and TRBJ1-3; no reliable D call. CDR3 length equals 14 residues. From germline, CDR1 is SEHNR and CDR2 FQNEAQ (reference sequence). The V gene lost 4 bases and the J gene lost 1 base, with 8 bases spanning the gap. CDR3 region: CASSSNLSGNTIYF. The CDR3, as DNA: TGTGCCAGCAGCTCCAATCTATCTGGAAACACCATATATTTT.

The chain uses TRBV3-1 and TRBJ1-6; possibly TRBD1 for D (5 bases). V shed 1 base and J shed 8 bases, with 9 bases lying between them. Per the germline V gene, CDR1 is LGHDT and CDR2 is YNNKEL (reference sequence). The CDR3 has 14 amino acids. CDR3 nucleotide sequence: TGTGCCAGCAGCCAAGTCGGGGGGGATTCACCCCTCCACTTT. This encodes CASSQVGGDSPLHF. Using reference TRBV3-1 and TRBJ1-6 for the parts outside the CDR3, the full variable domain is DTAVSQTPKYLVTQMGNDKSIKCEQNLGHDTMYWYKQDSKKFLKIMFSYNNKELIINETVPNRFSPKSPDKAHLNLHINSLELGDSAVYFCASSQVGGDSPLHFGNGTRLTVT.

The CDR3 coding sequence is TGTGCCAGCAGCTTGCAGGGGCGATACCAAGAGACCCAGTACTTC. Its translation: CASSLQGRYQETQYF. The V and J genes are TRBV5-6 and TRBJ2-5, with D possibly being TRBD1 (6 bases). V was trimmed by 1 base and J by 0 bases, leaving 10 bases between them. Germline CDR1 is SGHDT and CDR2 is YYEEEE. CDR3 size: 15 residues.

The chain carries TRBV7-2 and TRBJ1-4, with 11 nucleotides matching TRBD1. The CDR3 sequence is 14 residues long. After removal of 5 bases from V and 9 bases from J, the junction contained 5 bases not matched to a gene. Germline CDR1 reads SGHTA; CDR2 reads FQGNSA. As DNA, the CDR3 is TGTGCCAGCAGCCAGGGACAGGGGGATCAAAAACTGTTTTTT. This sequence encodes CASSQGQGDQKLFF.

This sequence joins TRBV7-9 and TRBJ2-5; D unresolved. Germline V gene lookup returns CDR1 SEHNR and CDR2 FQNEAQ (reference sequence). The length of the CDR3 is 13 residues. The V end was cut by 2 bases, the J end by 5 bases, with 9 bases between. CDR3 loop: CASSLWQGETQYF. The CDR3 nucleotides read TGTGCCAGCAGCTTATGGCAAGGGGAGACCCAGTACTTC. Looking up the rest from reference TRBV7-9 and TRBJ2-5 gives the full variable domain: DTGVSQNPRHKITKRGQNVTFRCDPISEHNRLYWYRQTLGQGPEFLTYFQNEAQLEKSRLLSDRFSAERPKGSFSTLEIQRTEQGDSAMYLCASSLWQGETQYFGPGTRLLVL.

The chain combines TRBV29-1 with TRBJ1-1, with 7 bases lining up with TRBD1. This CDR3 is 11 amino acids long. Looked up from germline, CDR1 is SQVTM and CDR2 is ANQGSEA. V was clipped by 6 bases and J by 7 bases; unmatched bases: 5. The CDR3 region is CSVNRDSEAFF. CDR3 coding DNA: TGCAGCGTGAACCGGGACAGTGAAGCTTTCTTT.

This clonotype came up a few times. The chain uses TRBV15 and TRBJ2-7; unclear D gene. CDR1 and CDR2 (germline): LNHNV, YYDKDF (reference sequence). The CDR3 runs 14 residues. V lost 1 base and J lost 1, with 8 bases in between. CDR3 sequence (DNA): TGTGCCACCAGCAGAGGATCCCGGTCCTACGAGCAGTACGTC. Translation: CATSRGSRSYEQYV.

This clonotype was picked up a small number of times. The V gene is TRBV5-4, the J gene TRBJ2-6, with D uncertain. Between the trimmed V and J ends, which lost 0 bases and 0 bases, there was a span of 16 bases. This CDR3 region has 19 residues. Germline V gene lookup returns CDR1 SGHNT and CDR2 YYREEE (reference sequence). CDR3 in DNA: TGTGCCAGCAGCTTGGACCCGACAAGAATTAGCTCTGGGGCCAACGTCCTGACTTTC. Protein sequence: CASSLDPTRISSGANVLTF.

Only a few counts were recorded for this clonotype. This rearrangement joins TRBV20-1 to TRBJ2-2, with 12 bases identical to TRBD2. The CDR3 has 16 amino acids. CDR1 DFQATT and CDR2 SNEGSKA come from the germline V gene (reference sequence). The trim removed 2 bases at V and 6 bases at J, leaving 7 bases unmatched. The CDR3 is CSARPRTSGAAGELFF. In DNA form, the CDR3 reads TGCAGTGCTAGACCGAGGACTAGCGGGGCAGCCGGGGAGCTGTTTTTT.

There are a few counts of this clonotype. V is TRBV27 and J is TRBJ2-1; the match to TRBD2 covers 8 bases. The CDR3 is 13 residues long. Germline values: CDR1 MNHEY, CDR2 SMNVEV (reference sequence). Unmatched junction bases numbered 0, after V lost 6 bases and J lost 2 bases. CDR3: CASSGGAYNEQFF. The CDR3 DNA sequence: TGTGCCAGCAGCGGGGGGGCCTACAATGAGCAGTTCTTC.

The chain couples TRBV7-3 to TRBJ2-3, with D perhaps matching TRBD1 or TRBD2 (5 bases each). V was clipped by 10 bases and J by 6 bases, with 23 bases between them. There are 15 residues in the CDR3. CDR1 is SGHTA, CDR2 FQGTGA, per germline. As DNA, the CDR3 is TGTGCCACGCGGGCAGGTGGGGGTCCTGTCGATACGCAGTATTTT. This sequence encodes CATRAGGGPVDTQYF. The entire variable domain, with the rest obtained from reference TRBV7-3 and TRBJ2-3, is as follows: GAGVSQTPSNKVTEKGKYVELRCDPISGHTALYWYRQSLGQGPEFLIYFQGTGAADDSGLPNDRFFAVRPEGSVSTLKIQRTERGDSAVYLCATRAGGGPVDTQYFGPGTRLTVL.

This clonotype was recorded many times. The V call is TRBV5-1, the J call TRBJ2-3, with D perhaps TRBD1 (6 bases). Trimming cost V 4 bases and J 0 bases, with 9 bases left between them. In germline, CDR1 is SGHRS, CDR2 YFSETQ. The CDR3 extends over 14 amino acids. CDR3 amino acids: CASSQGPSTDTQYF. As DNA, the CDR3 is TGCGCCAGCAGCCAGGGGCCCAGCACAGATACGCAGTATTTT. Full variable domain (remainder filled in from reference TRBV5-1 and TRBJ2-3): KAGVTQTPRYLIKTRGQQVTLSCSPISGHRSVSWYQQTPGQGLQFLFEYFSETQRNKGNFPGRFSGRQFSNSRSEMNVSTLELGDSALYLCASSQGPSTDTQYFGPGTRLTVL.

This clonotype was counted only a few times. V is TRBV7-9 and J is TRBJ2-2; the D gene is possibly TRBD1 (6 bases). The CDR3 totals 18 residues. Trimming took off 5 bases at V and 6 bases at J, with 25 bases between the two ends. Germline CDR1 reads SEHNR; CDR2 reads FQNEAQ (reference sequence). CDR3: CASSLPLNGGGRAGELFF. DNA for the CDR3: TGTGCCAGCAGCCTCCCACTCAATGGGGGCGGAAGAGCCGGGGAGCTGTTTTTT.

The chain combines TRBV10-3 with TRBJ2-2; TRBD1 matches at 10 bases. This CDR3 has 14 amino acids. Germline V gene data show CDR1 as ENHRY and CDR2 as SYGVKD. V was pared by 6 bases and J by 6 bases, with 4 bases of the junction left unmatched. CDR3 region: CAIRRQGAPGELFF. DNA of the CDR3: TGTGCCATCAGGCGACAGGGGGCCCCCGGGGAGCTGTTTTTT.

This clonotype was seen a handful of times. J is TRBJ2-1 and V is TRBV20-1; D not resolved. From germline, CDR1 is DFQATT and CDR2 SNEGSKA (reference sequence). The CDR3 spans 15 residues. Trimming pared 1 base from V and 5 bases from J, leaving 15 bases between. The CDR3 is CSARGRVGPDNEQFF. In nucleotides, the CDR3 is TGCAGTGCTAGAGGTAGGGTGGGTCCGGACAATGAGCAGTTCTTC.

This clonotype was counted ten times or more. This chain uses TRBV5-1 with TRBJ2-5; 11 nucleotides agree with TRBD1. Germline CDR1 SGHRS, CDR2 YFSETQ. J gave up 5 bases and V 0 bases, and 3 bases lay outside the gene matches. The length of the CDR3 is 15 residues. The CDR3 DNA sequence: TGCGCCAGCAGCTTGGCCGGACAGGGGGCTGAGACCCAGTACTTC. It is translated as CASSLAGQGAETQYF.

V is TRBV6-5 and J is TRBJ2-7; D is ambiguous. There are 14 residues in the CDR3. Germline V lookup: CDR1 MNHEY, CDR2 SVGAGI. V was cut by 6 bases and J by 5 bases, with 17 bases left in between. CDR3 sequence (DNA): TGTGCCAGCAGCCCCAGGTGGAGTACGGACGAGCAGTACTTC. Translating it yields CASSPRWSTDEQYF.

This clonotype was detected a few times. The chain has TRBV7-8 and TRBJ1-2; 7 nucleotides match TRBD1. With 4 bases clipped from V and 4 bases from J, the junction kept 15 bases outside the gene matches. Germline V gives CDR1 SGHVS, CDR2 FQNEAQ. The CDR3 covers 17 residues. The CDR3 spells CASSSGEHRGYAYGYTF. The CDR3 coding sequence is TGTGCCAGCAGCTCCGGCGAGCACAGGGGTTATGCCTATGGCTACACCTTC. The variable domain in full, completed from reference TRBV7-8 and TRBJ1-2, reads GAGVSQSPRYKVAKRGQDVALRCDPISGHVSLFWYQQALGQGPEFLTYFQNEAQLDKSGLPSDRFFAERPEGSVSTLKIQRTQQEDSAVYLCASSSGEHRGYAYGYTFGSGTRLTVV.